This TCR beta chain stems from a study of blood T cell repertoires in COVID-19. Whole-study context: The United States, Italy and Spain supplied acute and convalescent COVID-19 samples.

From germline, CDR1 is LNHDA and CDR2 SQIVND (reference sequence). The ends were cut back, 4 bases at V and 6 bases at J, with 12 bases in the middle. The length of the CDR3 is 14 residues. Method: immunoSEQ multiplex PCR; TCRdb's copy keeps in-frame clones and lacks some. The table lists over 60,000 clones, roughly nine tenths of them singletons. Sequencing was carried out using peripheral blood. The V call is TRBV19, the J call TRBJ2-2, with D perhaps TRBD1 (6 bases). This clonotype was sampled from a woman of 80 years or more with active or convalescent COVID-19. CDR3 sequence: CASSTQQGPGELFF. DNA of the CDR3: TGTGCCAGTAGTACCCAACAGGGTCCCGGGGAGCTGTTTTTT.